This TCR beta chain stems from a study of blood T cell repertoires in COVID-19. About the research overall: The study drew acute and convalescent COVID-19 samples from the United States, Italy and Spain.

Trimming took 6 bases from V and 4 from J; bases not matched to a gene: 9. This CDR3 contains 15 residues. The germline CDR1 and CDR2 sequences are MNHEY and SVGAGI. Participants, about 18 to 90 years old, spanned under 30 US areas. Participants' reported clinical history set cohort assignment. Authors' data handling: By means of reference gene primer amplification, nucleated cell counts were estimated. Assay: immunoSEQ multiplex PCR; the TCRdb copy retains only in-frame clones and omits some. That table gives V, J and clone size, and the DNA gave D and trimming. This table has a few hundred thousand clones, 80% to 90% appearing once.

J is TRBJ1-3 and V is TRBV6-5; TRBD1 agrees at 7 bases. Sequencing used PBMCs or T cells enriched from blood (not recorded which). This TCR was recovered from a middle-aged woman with acute COVID-19. Here the CDR3 DNA reads TGTGCCAGCAGACGAGGGACAGCCGCCGGAAACACCATATATTTT. This codes for CASRRGTAAGNTIYF.